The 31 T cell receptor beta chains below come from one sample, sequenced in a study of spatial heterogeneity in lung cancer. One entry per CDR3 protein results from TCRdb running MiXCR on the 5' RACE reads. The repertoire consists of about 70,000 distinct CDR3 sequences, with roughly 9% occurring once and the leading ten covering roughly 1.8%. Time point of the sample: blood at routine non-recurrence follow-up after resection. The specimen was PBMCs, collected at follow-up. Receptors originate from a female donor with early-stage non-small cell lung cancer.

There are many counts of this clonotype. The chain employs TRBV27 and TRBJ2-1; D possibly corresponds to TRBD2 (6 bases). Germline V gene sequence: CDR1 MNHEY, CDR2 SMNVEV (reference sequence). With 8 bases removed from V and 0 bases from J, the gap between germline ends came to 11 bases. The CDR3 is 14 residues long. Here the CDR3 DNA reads TGTGCCAGCCTCCGGAGGGCCTCCTACAATGAGCAGTTCTTC. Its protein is CASLRRASYNEQFF.

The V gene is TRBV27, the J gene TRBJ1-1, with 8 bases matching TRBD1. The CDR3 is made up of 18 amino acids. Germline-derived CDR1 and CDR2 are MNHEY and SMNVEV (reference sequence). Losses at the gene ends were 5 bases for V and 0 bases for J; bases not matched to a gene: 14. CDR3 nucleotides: TGTGCCAGCAGTCTCCGCTTGGCAGGGGGCGGAATGAACACTGAAGCTTTCTTT. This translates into CASSLRLAGGGMNTEAFF.

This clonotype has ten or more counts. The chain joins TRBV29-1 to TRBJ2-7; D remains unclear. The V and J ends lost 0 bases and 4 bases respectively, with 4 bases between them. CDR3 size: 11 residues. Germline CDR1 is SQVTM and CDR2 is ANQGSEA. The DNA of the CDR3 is TGCAGCGTTGAAGAAGGGTACGAGCAGTACTTC. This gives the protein CSVEEGYEQYF.

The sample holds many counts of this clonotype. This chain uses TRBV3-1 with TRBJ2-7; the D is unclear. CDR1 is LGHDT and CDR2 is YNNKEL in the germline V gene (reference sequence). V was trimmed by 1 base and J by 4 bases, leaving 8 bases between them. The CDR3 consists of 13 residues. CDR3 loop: CASSQGSQYEQYF. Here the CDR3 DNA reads TGTGCCAGCAGCCAAGGTTCCCAATACGAGCAGTACTTC.

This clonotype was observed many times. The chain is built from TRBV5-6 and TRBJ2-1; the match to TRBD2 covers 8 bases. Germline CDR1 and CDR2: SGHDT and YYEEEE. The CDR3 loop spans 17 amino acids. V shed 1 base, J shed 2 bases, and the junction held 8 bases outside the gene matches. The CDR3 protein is CASSLTSGRFTYNEQFF. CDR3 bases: TGTGCCAGCAGCTTGACCAGCGGGAGATTTACCTACAATGAGCAGTTCTTC. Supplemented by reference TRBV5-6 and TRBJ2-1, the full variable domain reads DAGVTQSPTHLIKTRGQQVTLRCSPKSGHDTVSWYQQALGQGPQFIFQYYEEEERQRGNFPDRFSGHQFPNYSSELNVNALLLGDSALYLCASSLTSGRFTYNEQFFGPGTRLTVL.

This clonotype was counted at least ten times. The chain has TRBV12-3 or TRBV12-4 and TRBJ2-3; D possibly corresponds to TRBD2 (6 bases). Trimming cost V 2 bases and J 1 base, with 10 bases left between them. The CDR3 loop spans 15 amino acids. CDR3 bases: TGTGCCAGCAGTTTATCTAGCGAGCGCACAGATACGCAGTATTTT. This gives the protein CASSLSSERTDTQYF.

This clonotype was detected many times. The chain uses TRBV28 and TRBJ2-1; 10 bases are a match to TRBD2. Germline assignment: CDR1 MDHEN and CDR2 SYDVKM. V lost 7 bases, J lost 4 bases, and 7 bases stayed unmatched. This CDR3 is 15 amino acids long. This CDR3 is CASNQLAGIYNEQFF. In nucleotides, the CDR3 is TGTGCCAGCAACCAACTAGCGGGAATTTACAATGAGCAGTTCTTC. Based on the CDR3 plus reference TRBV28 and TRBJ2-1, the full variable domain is DVKVTQSSRYLVKRTGEKVFLECVQDMDHENMFWYRQDPGLGLRLIYFSYDVKMKEKGDIPEGYSVSREKKERFSLILESASTNQTSMYLCASNQLAGIYNEQFFGPGTRLTVL.

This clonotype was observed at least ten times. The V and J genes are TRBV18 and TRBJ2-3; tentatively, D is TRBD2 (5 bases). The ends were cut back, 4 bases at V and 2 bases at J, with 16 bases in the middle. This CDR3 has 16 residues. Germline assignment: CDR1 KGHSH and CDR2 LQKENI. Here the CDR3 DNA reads TGTGCCAGCTCACTAACCACTCCGGGAAACACAGATACGCAGTATTTT. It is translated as CASSLTTPGNTDTQYF.

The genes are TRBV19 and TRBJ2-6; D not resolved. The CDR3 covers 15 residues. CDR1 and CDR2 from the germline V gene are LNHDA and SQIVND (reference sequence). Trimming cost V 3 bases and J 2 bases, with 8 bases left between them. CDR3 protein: CASSILSTGANVLTF. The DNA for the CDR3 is TGTGCCAGTAGTATCCTGTCAACTGGGGCCAACGTCCTGACTTTC. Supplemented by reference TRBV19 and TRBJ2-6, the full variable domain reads DGGITQSPKYLFRKEGQNVTLSCEQNLNHDAMYWYRQDPGQGLRLIYYSQIVNDFQKGDIAEGYSVSREKKESFPLTVTSAQKNPTAFYLCASSILSTGANVLTFGAGSRLTVL.

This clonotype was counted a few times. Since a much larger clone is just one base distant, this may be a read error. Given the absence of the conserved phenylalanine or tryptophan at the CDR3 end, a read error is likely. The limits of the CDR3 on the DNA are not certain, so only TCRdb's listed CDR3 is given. The CDR3 reads CASTRTVEG. The chain links TRBV5-1 to TRBJ2-7; TRBD2, the table's D call, was not compared with the DNA. From germline, CDR1 is SGHRS and CDR2 YFSETQ. Termini included, the CDR3 measures 9 amino acids.

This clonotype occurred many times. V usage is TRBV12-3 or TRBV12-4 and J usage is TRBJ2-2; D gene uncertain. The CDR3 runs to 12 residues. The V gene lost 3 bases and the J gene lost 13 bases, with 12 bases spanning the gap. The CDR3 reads CASSFAAVWLFF. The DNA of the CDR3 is TGTGCCAGCAGTTTCGCCGCCGTTTGGCTGTTTTTT.

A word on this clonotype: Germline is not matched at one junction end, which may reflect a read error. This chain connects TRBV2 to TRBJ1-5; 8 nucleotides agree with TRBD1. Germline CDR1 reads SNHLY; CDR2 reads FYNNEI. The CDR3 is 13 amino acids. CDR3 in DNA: TGTGCCGGCAAGGACAGGGAGGGTCAGCCCCTGCATTTT. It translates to CAGKDREGQPLHF.

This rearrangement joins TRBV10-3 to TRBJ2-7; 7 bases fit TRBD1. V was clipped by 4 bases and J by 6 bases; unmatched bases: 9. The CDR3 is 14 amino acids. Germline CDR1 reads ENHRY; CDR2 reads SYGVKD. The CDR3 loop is CAISVVKGAGEQYF. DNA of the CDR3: TGTGCCATCAGTGTGGTAAAGGGGGCTGGCGAGCAGTACTTC.

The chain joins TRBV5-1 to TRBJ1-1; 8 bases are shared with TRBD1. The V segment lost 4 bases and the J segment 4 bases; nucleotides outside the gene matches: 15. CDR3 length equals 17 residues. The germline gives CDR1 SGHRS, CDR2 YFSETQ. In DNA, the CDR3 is TGCGCCAGCAGCCCAACAGGGGGGGGCTCGTGGGGCACTGAAGCTTTCTTT. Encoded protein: CASSPTGGGSWGTEAFF.

The DNA of the CDR3 is TGTGCCACCAGCAGGGACAGGGGAAACACTGAAGCTTTCTTT. It is translated as CATSRDRGNTEAFF. The V and J genes are TRBV15 and TRBJ1-1; 9 positions match TRBD1. The germline CDR1 and CDR2 sequences are LNHNV and YYDKDF (reference sequence). J lost 2 bases, V lost 3 bases, and 1 base had no gene match. The length of the CDR3 is 14 residues.

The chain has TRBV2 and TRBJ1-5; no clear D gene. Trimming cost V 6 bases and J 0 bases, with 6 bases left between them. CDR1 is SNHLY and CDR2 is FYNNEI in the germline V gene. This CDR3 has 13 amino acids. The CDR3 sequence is CASSVYSNQPQHF. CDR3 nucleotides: TGTGCCAGCAGCGTGTATAGCAATCAGCCCCAGCATTTT.

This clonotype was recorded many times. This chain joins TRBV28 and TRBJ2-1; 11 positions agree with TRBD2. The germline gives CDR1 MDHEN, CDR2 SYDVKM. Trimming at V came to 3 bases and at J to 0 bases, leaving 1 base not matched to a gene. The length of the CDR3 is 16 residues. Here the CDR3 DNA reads TGTGCCAGCAGTTTTACTAGCGGGAGCTCCTACAATGAGCAGTTCTTC. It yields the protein CASSFTSGSSYNEQFF.

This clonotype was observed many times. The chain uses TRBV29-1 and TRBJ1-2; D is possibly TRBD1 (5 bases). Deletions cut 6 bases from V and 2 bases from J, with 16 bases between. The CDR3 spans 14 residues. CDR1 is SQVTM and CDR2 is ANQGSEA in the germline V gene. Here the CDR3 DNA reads TGCAGCGTCGAGACAGTTCCCCCAAACTATGGCTACACCTTC. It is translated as CSVETVPPNYGYTF.

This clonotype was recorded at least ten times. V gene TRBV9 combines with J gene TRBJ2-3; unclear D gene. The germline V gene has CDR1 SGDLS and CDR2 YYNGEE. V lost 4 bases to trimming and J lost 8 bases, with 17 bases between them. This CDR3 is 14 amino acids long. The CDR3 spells CASSPRTWEGTQYF. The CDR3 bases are TGTGCCAGCAGCCCGCGGACGTGGGAAGGTACGCAGTATTTT.

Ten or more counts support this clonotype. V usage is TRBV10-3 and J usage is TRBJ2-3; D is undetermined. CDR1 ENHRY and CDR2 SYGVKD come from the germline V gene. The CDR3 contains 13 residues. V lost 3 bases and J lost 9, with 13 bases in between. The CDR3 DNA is TGTGCCATCAGTGACTACTCCCTCGACACGCAGTATTTT. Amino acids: CAISDYSLDTQYF.

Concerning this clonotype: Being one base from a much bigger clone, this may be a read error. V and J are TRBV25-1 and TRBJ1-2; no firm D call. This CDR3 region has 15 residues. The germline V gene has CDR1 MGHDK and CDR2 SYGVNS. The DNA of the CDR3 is TGTGCCAGCAGTGCCGCTTTACCCTTAAACTATGGCTACCCCTTC. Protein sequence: CASSAALPLNYGYPF.

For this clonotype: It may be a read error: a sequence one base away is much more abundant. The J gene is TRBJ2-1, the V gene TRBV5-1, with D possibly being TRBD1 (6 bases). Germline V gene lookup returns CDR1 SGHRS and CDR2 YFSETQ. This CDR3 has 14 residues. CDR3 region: CASGLGRGDNERFF. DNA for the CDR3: TGCGCCAGCGGGTTGGGCAGAGGGGACAATGAGCGGTTCTTC. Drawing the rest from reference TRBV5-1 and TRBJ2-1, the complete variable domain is KAGVTQTPRYLIKTRGQQVTLSCSPISGHRSVSWYQQTPGQGLQFLFEYFSETQRNKGNFPGRFSGRQFSNSRSEMNVSTLELGDSALYLCASGLGRGDNERFFGPGTRLTVL.

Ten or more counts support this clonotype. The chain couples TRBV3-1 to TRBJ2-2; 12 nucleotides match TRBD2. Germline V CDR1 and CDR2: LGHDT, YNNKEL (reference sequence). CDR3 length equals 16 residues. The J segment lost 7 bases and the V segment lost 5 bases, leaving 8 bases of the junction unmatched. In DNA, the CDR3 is TGTGCCAGCAGCTCGAGACTAGCGGGAGACGGCGGGGAGCTGTTTTTT. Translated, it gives CASSSRLAGDGGELFF.

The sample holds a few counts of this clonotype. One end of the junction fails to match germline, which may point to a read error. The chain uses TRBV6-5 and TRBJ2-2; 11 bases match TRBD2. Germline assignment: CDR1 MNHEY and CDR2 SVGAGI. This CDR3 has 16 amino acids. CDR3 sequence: CVSRPLAGGFTGELFF. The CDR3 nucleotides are TGTGTCAGCAGGCCTCTAGCGGGAGGTTTCACCGGGGAGCTGTTTTTT.

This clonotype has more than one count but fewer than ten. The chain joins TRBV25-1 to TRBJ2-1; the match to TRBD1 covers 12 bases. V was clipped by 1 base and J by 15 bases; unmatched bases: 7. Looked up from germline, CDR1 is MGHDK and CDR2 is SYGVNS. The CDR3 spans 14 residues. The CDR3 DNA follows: TGTGCCAGCAGTGAATCCGGGACAGGGGGCGAGTGGTTCTTC. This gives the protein CASSESGTGGEWFF.

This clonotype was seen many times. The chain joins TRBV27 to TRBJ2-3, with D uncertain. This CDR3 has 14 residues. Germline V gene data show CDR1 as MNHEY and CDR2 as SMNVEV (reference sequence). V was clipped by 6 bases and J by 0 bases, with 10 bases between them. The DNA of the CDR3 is TGTGCCAGCAGCCCTAAGTTTAGCACAGATACGCAGTATTTT. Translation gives CASSPKFSTDTQYF.

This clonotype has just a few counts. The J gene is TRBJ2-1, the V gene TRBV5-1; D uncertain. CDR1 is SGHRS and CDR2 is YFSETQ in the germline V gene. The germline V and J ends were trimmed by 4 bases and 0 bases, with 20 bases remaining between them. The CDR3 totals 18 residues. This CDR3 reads CASSPSWATRRSYNEQFF. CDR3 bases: TGCGCCAGCAGCCCCTCCTGGGCGACCCGCCGCTCCTACAATGAGCAGTTCTTC.

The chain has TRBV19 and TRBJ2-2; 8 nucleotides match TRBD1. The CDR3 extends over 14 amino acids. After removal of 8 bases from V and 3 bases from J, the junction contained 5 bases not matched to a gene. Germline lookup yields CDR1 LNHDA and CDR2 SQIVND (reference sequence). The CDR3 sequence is CASLDRVDTGELFF. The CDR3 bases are TGTGCCAGTTTGGACAGGGTCGACACCGGGGAGCTGTTTTTT.

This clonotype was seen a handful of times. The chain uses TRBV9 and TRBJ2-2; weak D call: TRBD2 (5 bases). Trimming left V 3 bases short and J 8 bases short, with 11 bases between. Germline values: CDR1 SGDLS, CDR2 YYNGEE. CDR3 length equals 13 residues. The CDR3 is CASSARGSGELFF. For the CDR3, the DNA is TGTGCCAGCAGCGCTCGAGGGAGTGGGGAGCTGTTTTTT.

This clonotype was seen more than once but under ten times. The CDR3 coding sequence is TGCGCCAGCAGCTTGGTCCCTAGCGGGAGCACCGGGGAGCTGTTTTTT. Protein product: CASSLVPSGSTGELFF. The chain carries TRBV5-1 and TRBJ2-2; 10 bases match TRBD2. CDR1 is SGHRS, CDR2 YFSETQ, per germline. After removal of 0 bases from V and 4 bases from J, the junction contained 3 bases not matched to a gene. CDR3 length equals 16 residues.

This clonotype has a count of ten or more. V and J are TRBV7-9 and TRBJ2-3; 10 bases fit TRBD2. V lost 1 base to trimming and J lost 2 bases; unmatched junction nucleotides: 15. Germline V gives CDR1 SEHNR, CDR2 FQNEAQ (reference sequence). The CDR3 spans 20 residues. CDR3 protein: CASSLGGLAVRESYTDTQYF. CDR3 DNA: TGTGCCAGCAGCTTAGGAGGACTAGCGGTAAGGGAGTCCTACACAGATACGCAGTATTTT.